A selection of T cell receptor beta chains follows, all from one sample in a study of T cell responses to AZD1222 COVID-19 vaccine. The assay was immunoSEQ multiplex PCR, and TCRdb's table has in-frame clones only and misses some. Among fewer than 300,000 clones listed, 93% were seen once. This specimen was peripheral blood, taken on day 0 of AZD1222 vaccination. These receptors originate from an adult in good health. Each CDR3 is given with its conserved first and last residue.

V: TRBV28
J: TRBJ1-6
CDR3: CASSEGYNSPLHF

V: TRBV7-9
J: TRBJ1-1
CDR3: CASRNTGGGILNTEAFF

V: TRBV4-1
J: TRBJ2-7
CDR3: CASSQDDERAIYEQYF

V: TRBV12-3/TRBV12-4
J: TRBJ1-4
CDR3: CASSRGRKLFF

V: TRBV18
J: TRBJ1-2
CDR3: CASSPGYTF

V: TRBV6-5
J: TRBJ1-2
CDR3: CASSYSIWGDYGYTF

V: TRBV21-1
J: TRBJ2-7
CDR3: CASSTGTAFGEQYF

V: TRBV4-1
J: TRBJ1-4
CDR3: CASSPREPNEKLFF

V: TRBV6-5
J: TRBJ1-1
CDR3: CASGEQGIWGTEAFF

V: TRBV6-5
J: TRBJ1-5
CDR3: CASSHRVPRQPQHF

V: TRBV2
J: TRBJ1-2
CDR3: CASSEAGPGGYTF

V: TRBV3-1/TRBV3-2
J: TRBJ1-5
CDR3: CASSQGGGWEQWPQHF

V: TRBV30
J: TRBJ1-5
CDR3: CAWSPAYGSNQPQHF

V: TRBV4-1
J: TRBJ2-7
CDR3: CASSQDRGPYEQYF

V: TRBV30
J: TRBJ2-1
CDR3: CAWSEGLADYNEQFF

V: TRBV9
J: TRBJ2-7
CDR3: CASSSSVDEQYF

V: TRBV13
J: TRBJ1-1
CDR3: CASSLEALMNTEAFF

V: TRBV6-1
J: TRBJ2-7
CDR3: CASSEIETEPSYEQYF

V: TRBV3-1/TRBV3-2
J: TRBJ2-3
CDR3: CASSPPGSGGDTQYF

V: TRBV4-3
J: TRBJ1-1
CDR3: CASSQGDRVGLGTEAFF

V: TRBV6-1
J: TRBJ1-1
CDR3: CASSEPANTEAFF

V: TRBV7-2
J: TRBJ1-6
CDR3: CASSSTPSSGSPLHF

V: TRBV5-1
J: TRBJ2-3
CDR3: CASSLGARRVGDTQYF

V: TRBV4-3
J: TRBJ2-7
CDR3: CASSHASGRSYEQYF

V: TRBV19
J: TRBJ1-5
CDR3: CASRGGSNQPQHF

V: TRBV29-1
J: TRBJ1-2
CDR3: CSVVQGGDGYTF

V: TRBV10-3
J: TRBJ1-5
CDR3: CAISTGTGSRSNQPQHF

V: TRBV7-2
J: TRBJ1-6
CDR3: CASSPRTDFSPLHF

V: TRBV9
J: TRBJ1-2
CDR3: CASTTGESAYGYTF

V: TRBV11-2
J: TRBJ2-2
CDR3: CASSFFGLAGVETGELFF

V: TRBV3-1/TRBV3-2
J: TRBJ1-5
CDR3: CASSPRRQPQHF

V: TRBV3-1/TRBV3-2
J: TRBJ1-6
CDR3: CASSQPQRGSPLHF

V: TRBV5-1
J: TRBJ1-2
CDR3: CASSPLPSNYGYTF

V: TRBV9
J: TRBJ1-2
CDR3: CASSVVGTGGGYTF

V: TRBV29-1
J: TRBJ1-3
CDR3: CSGIRNTIYF

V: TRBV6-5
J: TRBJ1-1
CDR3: CASSYSGGTEAFF

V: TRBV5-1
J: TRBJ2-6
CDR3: CASVSGNSGANVLTF

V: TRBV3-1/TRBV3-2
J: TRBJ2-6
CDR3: CASSQDVRRAGANVLTF

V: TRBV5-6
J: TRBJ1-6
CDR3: CASSFWDSPLHF

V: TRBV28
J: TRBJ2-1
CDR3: CASSTGIHPSGPVYNEQFF

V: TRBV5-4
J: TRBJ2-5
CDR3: CASSLDRVETQYF

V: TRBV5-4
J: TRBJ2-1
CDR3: CASSPTSLSYNEQFF

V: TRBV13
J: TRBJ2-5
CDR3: CASSFQETQYF

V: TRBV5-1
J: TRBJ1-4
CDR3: CASSLAALSGEKLFF

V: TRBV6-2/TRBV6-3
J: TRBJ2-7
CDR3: CASSYSRRGLWGQYF

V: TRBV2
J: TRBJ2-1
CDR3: CASPRTSSYNEQFF

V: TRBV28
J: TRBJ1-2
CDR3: CASNLLGGNYGYTF

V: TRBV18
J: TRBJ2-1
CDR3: CASSPGLVDLNEQFF

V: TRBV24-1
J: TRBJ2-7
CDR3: CATSDGGAYEQYF

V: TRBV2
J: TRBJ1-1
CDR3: CASRDRGPEAFF

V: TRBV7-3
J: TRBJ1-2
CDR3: CASSSGQNYGYTF